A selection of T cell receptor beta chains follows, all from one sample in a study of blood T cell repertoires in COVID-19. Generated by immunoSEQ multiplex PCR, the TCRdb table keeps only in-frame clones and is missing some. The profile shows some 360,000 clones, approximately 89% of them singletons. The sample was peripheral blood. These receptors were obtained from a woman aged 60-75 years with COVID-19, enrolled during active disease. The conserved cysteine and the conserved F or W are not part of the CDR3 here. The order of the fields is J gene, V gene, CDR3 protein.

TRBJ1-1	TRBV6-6	ASSPRGHTEAF
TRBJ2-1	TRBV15	ATSRRTTSGSYNEQF
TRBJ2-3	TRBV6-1	ASSDDADTDTQY
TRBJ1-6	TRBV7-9	ASSFATTYNSPLH
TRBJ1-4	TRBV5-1	ASRQDVGWEKLF
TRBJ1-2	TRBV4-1	ASNREPGQPNYGYT
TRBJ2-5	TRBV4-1	ASSKAGTSGGRETQY
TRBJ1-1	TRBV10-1	ASSGGDRGHSGNTEAF
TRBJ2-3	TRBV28	ASSSEDTQY
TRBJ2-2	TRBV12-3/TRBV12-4	ASRGQGAGELF
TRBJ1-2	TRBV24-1	ATSEADNYGYT
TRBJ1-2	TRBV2	ASSEEPGLVKSYGYT
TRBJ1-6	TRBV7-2	ASSPPGNSPLH
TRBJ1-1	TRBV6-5	ASSRGLNTEAF
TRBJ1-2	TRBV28	ASSQAGTGVGNYGYT
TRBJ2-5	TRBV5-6	ASSSGTRGETQY
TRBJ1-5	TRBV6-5	ASSMTGVYQPQH
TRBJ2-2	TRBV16	ASSPWGSHETGELF
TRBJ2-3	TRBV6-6	ASSYSVVQVADTQY
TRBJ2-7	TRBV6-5	ASSYTDSSYEQY
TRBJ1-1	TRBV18	ASSPSDREAF
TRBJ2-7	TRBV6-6	ASSYRGGQTFYEQY
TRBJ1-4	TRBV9	ASSLDRGVEKLF
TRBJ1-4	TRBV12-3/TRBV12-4	ASSQPGEEKLF
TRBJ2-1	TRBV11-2	ASSSILGSGGAKEQF
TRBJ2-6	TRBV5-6	ASSFQGSGPSSGANVLT
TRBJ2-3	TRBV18	ASSPRQGPSTDTQY
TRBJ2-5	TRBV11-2	ASSLRRQGETQY
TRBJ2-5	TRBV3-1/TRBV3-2	ASSQGPSGGSTANVGETQY
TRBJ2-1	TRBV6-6	ASRALAGKYNEQF
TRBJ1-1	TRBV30	AWLGHKNTEAF
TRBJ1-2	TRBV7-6	ASSPFGDRGRANYGYT
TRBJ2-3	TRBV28	ASSLVRGFADTQY
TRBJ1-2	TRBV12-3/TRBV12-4	ASSPTGGMGYT
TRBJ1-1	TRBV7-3	ASSLSGVLNTEAF
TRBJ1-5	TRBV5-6	ASSPGTGGSNQPQH
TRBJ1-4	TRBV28	ASRRTRNNEKLF
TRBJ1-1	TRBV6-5	ASSYYPQGVTEAF
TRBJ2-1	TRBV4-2	ASSQDKDRASYNEQF
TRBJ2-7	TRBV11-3	ASSSGLAYEQY
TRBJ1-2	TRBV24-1	ATSGIGTGSVHYGYT
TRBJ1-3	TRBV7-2	ASSLEGATGNTIY
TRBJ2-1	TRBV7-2	ASSLVSVLLFEQF
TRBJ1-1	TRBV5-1	ASSSRPSPPMNTEAF
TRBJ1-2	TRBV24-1	ATKRGNGYT
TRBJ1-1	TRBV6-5	ASSPDTNTEAF
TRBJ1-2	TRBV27	ASSPSFRGGDHGYT
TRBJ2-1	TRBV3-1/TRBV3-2	ASGPVRDRGNNEQF
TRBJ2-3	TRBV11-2	ASSPRGFRTDTQY